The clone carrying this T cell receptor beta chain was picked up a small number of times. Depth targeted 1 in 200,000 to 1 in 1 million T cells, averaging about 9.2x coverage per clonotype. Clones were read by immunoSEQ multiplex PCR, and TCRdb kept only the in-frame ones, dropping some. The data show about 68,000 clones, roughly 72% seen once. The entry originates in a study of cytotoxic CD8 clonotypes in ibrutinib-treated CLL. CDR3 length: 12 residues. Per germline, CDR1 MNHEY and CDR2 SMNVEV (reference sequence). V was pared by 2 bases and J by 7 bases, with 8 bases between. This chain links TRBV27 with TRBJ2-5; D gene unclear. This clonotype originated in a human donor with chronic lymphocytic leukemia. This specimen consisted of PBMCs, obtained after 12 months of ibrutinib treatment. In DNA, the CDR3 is TGTGCCAGCAGTTTAGGAAGTGGGACCCAGTACTTC. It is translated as CASSLGSGTQYF.